This T cell receptor beta chain was observed in a study of T cell responses to AZD1222 COVID-19 vaccine. Repertoires were generated with immunoSEQ multiplex PCR, while TCRdb's copy carries only in-frame clones and drops some. The data hold approximately 190,000 clones, with 92% observed a single time. Notes on this clone: Antigen unknown.

The study's findings and limits: All repertoire sampling was performed exclusively after the peak T cell response.

This receptor was taken from an adult in good health. This specimen consisted of peripheral blood, obtained on day 0 of AZD1222 vaccination.

CDR3 nucleotides: TGTGCCAGCAGTAGACAGGGTCCAGATACGCAGTATTTT. This gives the protein CASSRQGPDTQYF. The chain uses TRBV12-3 or TRBV12-4 and TRBJ2-3; 7 bases are a match to TRBD1. The CDR3 totals 13 residues. V was pared by 5 bases and J by 4 bases, with 3 bases of the junction left unmatched.